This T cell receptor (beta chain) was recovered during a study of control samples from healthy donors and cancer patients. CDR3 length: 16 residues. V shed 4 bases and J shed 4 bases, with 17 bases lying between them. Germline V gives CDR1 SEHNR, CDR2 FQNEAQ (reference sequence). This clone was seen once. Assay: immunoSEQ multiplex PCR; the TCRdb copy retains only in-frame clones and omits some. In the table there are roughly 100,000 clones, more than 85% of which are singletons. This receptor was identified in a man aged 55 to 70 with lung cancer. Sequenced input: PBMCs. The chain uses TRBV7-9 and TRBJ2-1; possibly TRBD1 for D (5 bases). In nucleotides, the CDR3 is TGTGCCAGCAGCTGGTCTGACAGACCGCCTTACAATGAGCAGTTCTTC. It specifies CASSWSDRPPYNEQFF.